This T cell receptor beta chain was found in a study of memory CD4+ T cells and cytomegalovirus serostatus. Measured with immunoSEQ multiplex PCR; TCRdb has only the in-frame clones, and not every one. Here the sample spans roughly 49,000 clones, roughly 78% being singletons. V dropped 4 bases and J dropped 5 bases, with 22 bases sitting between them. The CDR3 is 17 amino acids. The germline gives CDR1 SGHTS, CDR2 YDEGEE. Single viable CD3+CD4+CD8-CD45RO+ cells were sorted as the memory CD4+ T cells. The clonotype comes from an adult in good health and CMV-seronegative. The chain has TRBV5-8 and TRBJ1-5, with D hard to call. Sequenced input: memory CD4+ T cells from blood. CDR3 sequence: CASSPNPILTWDQPQHF. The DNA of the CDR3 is TGTGCCAGCAGCCCAAACCCTATACTAACCTGGGATCAGCCCCAGCATTTT.